This T cell receptor beta chain was obtained from a study of identical twins. Many counts were recorded for this clonotype. Template switching (which added a universal primer site) was used, and cDNA carried unique molecular identifiers. A single record per CDR3 protein comes from TCRdb applying MiXCR to the 5' RACE reads. The table has some 460,000 distinct CDR3 sequences, 12% to 15% seen once. V lost 6 bases and J 4 bases, leaving 12 bases between the germline ends. Germline V gene lookup returns CDR1 MNHNY and CDR2 SVGAGI (reference sequence). This CDR3 has 13 residues. The same specimen was also included in a second study, on yellow fever vaccine responses in identical twins.

The genes are TRBV6-6 and TRBJ1-1, with D unresolved. The clonotype comes from a woman under 30 in good health. The specimen was CD4+ T cells sorted from blood. In DNA form, the CDR3 reads TGTGCCAGCAGGACATACGAGGGCACTGAAGCTTTCTTT. Protein sequence: CASRTYEGTEAFF.